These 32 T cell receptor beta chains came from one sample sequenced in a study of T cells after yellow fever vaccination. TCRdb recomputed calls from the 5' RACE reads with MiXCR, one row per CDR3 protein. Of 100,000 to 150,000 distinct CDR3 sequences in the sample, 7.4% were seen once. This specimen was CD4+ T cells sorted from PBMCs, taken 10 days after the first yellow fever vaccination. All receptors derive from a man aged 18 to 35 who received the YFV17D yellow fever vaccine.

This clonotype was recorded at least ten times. The DNA for the CDR3 is TGTGCCAGCAGTTACAGTGCTACAGGGAGCTACGAGCAGTACTTC. Translating gives CASSYSATGSYEQYF. The chain joins TRBV6-5 to TRBJ2-7, with a tentative D call TRBD1 (6 bases). Germline CDR1 and CDR2: MNHEY and SVGAGI. The length of the CDR3 is 15 residues. Trimming pared 2 bases from V and 3 bases from J, leaving 14 bases between.

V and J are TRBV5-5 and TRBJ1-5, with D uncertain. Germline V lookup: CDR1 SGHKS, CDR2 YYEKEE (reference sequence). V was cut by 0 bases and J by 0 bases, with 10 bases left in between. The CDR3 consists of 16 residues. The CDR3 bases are TGTGCCAGCAGCTTGGCCGACGGGTATAGCAATCAGCCCCAGCATTTT. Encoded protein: CASSLADGYSNQPQHF.

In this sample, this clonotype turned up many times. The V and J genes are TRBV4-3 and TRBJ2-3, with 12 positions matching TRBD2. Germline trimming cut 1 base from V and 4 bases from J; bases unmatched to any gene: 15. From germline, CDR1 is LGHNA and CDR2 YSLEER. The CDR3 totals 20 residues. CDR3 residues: CASSQVRASGGASLADTQYF. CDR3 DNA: TGCGCCAGCAGCCAAGTAAGGGCTAGCGGGGGGGCCAGTTTGGCAGATACGCAGTATTTT.

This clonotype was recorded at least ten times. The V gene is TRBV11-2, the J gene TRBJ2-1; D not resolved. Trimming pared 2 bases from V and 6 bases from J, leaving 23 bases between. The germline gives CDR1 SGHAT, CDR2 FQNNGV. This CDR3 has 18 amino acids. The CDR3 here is CASSLLLSVAIGGNEQFF. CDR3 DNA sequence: TGTGCCAGCAGCTTACTCCTCTCGGTGGCTATCGGCGGCAATGAGCAGTTCTTC.

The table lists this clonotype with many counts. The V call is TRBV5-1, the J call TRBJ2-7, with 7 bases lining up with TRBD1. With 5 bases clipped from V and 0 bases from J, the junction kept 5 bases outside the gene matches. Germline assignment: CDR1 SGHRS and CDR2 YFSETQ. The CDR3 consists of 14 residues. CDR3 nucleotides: TGCGCCAGCAGTTTGACAGGGAGCTCCTACGAGCAGTACGTC. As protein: CASSLTGSSYEQYV.

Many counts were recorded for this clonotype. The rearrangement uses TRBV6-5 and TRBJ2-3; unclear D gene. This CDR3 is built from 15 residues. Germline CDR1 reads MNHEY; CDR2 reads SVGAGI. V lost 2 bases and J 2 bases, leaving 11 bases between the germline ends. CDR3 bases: TGTGCCAGCAGTTACGGTCGACTCTACACAGATACGCAGTATTTT. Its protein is CASSYGRLYTDTQYF.

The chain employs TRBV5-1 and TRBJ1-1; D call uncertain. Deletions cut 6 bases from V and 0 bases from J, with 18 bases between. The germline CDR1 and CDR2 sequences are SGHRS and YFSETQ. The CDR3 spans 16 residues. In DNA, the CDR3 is TGCGCCAGCAACCCGCGCGGCGAGGGTGTGAACACTGAAGCTTTCTTT. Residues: CASNPRGEGVNTEAFF.

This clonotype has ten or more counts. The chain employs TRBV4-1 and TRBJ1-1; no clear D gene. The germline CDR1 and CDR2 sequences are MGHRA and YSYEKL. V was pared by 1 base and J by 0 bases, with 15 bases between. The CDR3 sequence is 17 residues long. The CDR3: CASSQAPYSSMNTEAFF. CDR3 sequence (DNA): TGCGCCAGCAGCCAAGCCCCCTATAGCTCTATGAACACTGAAGCTTTCTTT.

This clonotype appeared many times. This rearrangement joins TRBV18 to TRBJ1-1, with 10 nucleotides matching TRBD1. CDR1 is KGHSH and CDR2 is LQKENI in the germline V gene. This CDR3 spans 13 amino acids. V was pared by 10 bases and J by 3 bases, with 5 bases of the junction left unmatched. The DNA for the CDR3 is TGTGCCACCATAGGGACAGGGGACACTGAAGCTTTCTTT. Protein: CATIGTGDTEAFF. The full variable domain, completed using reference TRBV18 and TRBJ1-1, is NAGVMQNPRHLVRRRGQEARLRCSPMKGHSHVYWYRQLPEEGLKFMVYLQKENIIDESGMPKERFSAEFPKEGPSILRIQQVVRGDSAAYFCATIGTGDTEAFFGQGTRLTVV.

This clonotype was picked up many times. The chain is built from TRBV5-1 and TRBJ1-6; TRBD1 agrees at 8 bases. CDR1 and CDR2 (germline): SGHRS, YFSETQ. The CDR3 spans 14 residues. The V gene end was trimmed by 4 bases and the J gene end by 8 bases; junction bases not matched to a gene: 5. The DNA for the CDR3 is TGCGCCAGCAGCCCACCGACAGGGGATTCACCCCTCCACTTT. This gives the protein CASSPPTGDSPLHF.

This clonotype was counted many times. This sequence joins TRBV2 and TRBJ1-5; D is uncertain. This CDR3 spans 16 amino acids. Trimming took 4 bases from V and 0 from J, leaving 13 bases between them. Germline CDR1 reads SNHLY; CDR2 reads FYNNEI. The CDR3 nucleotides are TGTGCCAGCAGTGTCCGGCGGGTTTATAGCAATCAGCCCCAGCATTTT. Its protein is CASSVRRVYSNQPQHF.

This CDR3 is CASSLAGAIGELFF. Written as DNA, the CDR3 is TGCGCCAGCAGCTTGGCAGGGGCGATCGGGGAGCTGTTTTTT. The J gene is TRBJ2-2, the V gene TRBV5-1; D may be TRBD1 (6 bases). Between the trimmed V and J ends, which lost 0 bases and 7 bases, there was a span of 10 bases. The CDR3 contains 14 residues. In germline, CDR1 is SGHRS, CDR2 YFSETQ.

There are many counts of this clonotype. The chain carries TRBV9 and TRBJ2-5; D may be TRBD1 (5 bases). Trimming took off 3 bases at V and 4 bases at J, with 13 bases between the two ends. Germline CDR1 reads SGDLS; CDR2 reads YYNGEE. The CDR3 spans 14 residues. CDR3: CASSALRGPETQYF. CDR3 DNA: TGTGCCAGCAGCGCGCTTAGGGGCCCAGAGACCCAGTACTTC.

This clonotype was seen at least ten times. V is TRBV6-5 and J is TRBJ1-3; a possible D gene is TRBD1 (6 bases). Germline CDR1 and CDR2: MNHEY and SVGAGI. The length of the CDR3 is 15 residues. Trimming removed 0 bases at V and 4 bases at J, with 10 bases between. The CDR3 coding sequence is TGTGCCAGCAGTTACTCTAGGACAGTAGGAAACACCATATATTTT. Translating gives CASSYSRTVGNTIYF.

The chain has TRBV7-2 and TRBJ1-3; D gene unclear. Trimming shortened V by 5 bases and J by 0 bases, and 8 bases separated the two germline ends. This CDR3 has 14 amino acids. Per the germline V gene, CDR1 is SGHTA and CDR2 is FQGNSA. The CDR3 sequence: CASSRYLSGNTIYF. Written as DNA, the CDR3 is TGTGCCAGCAGCCGCTATCTCTCTGGAAACACCATATATTTT.

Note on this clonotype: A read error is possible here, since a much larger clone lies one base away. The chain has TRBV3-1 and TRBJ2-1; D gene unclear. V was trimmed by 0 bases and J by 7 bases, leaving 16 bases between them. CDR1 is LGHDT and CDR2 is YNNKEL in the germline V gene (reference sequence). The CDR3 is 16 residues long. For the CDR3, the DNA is TGTGCCAGCAGCCAAGAGATGGCTAGGTCTTTAAATGAGCAGTTCTTC. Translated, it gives CASSQEMARSLNEQFF.

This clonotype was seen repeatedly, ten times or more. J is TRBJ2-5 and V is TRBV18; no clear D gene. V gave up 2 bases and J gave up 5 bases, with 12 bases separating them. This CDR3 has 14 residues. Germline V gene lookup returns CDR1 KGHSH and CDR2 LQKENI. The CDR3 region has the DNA TGTGCCAGCTCACCATATTCCGGATTCGAGACCCAGTACTTC. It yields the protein CASSPYSGFETQYF.

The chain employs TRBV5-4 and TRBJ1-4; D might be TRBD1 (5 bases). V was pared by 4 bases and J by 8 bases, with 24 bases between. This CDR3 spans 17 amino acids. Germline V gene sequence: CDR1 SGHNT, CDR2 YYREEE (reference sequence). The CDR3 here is CASSPGRGRDGPEKLFF. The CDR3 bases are TGTGCCAGCAGCCCTGGGCGGGGTCGGGACGGACCCGAAAAACTGTTTTTT.

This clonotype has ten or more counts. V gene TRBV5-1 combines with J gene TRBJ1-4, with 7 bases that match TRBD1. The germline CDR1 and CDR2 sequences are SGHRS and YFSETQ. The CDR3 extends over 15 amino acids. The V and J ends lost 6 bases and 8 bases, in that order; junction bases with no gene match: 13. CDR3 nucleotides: TGCGCCAGCACTCCTTTCGGACAGGCTGGAGAAAAACTGTTTTTT. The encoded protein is CASTPFGQAGEKLFF.

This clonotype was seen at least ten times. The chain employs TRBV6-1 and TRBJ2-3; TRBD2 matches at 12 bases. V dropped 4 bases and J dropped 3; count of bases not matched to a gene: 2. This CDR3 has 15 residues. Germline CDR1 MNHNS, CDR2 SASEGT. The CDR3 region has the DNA TGTGCCAGCAGTGGGACTAGCGGGACGACAGATACGCAGTATTTT. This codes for CASSGTSGTTDTQYF.

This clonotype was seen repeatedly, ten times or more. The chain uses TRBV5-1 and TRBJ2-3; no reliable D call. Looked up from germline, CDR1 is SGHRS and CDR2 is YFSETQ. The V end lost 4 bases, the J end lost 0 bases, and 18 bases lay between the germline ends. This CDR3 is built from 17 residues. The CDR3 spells CASSQRPTPRSTDTQYF. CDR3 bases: TGCGCCAGCAGCCAGCGACCCACCCCTCGCAGCACAGATACGCAGTATTTT.

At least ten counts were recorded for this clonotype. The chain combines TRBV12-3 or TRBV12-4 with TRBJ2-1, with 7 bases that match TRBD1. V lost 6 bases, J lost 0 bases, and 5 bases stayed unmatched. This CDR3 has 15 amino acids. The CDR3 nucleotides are TGTGCCAGCAGGGGGACAGCCAGCTCCTACAATGAGCAGTTCTTC. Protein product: CASRGTASSYNEQFF.

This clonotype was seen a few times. The CDR3: CASSHAGTVSGNTIYF. The CDR3 DNA reads TGTGCCAGCAGCCACGCCGGGACAGTCTCTGGAAACACCATATATTTT. The rearrangement joins TRBV5-4 to TRBJ1-3; 7 nucleotides agree with TRBD1. The CDR3 contains 16 residues. With 4 bases clipped from V and 0 bases from J, the junction kept 7 bases outside the gene matches. Germline V CDR1 and CDR2: SGHNT, YYREEE (reference sequence).

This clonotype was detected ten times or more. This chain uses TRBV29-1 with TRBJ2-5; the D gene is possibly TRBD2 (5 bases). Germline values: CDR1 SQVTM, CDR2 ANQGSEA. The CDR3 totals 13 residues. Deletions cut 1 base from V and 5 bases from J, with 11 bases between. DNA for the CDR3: TGCAGCGTTGAAGTAAGGAGGTCGGAGACCCAGTACTTC. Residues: CSVEVRRSETQYF.

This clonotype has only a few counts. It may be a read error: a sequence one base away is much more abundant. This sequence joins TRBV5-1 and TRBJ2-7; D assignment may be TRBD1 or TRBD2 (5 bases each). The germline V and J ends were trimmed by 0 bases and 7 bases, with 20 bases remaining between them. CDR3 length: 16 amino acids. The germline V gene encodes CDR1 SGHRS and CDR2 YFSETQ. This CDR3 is CASSLGDAAALGEQYF. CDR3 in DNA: TGCGCCAGCAGCTTGGGGGACGCTGCGGCTTTGGGGGAGCAGTACTTC.

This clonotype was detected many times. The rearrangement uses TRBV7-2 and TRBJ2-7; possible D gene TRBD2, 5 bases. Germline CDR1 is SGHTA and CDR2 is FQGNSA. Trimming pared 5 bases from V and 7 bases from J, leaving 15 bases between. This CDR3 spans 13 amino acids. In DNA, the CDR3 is TGTGCCAGCAGCCACCCCCCGCGCGGGGAGCAGTACTTC. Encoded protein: CASSHPPRGEQYF.

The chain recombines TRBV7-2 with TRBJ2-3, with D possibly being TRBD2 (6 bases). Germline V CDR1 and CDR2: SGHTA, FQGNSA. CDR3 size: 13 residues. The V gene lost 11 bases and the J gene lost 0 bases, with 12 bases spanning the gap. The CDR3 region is CALAEGSTDTQYF. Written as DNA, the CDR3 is TGTGCCTTAGCGGAGGGTAGCACAGATACGCAGTATTTT.

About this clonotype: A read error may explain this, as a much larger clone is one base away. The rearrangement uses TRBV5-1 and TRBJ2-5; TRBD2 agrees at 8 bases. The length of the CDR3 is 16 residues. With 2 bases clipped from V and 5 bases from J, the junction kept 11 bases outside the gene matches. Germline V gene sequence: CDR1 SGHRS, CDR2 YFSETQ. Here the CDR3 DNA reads TGCGCCAGCAGCTTCTCACCGGGACTAGAACATGAGACCCAGTACTTC. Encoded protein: CASSFSPGLEHETQYF.

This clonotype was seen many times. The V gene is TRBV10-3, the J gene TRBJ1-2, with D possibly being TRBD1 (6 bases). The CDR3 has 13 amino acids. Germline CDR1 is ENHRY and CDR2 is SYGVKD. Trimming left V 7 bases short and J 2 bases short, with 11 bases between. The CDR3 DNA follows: TGTGCCATCAATCAGGGGAGCAACTATGGCTACACCTTC. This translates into CAINQGSNYGYTF.

The CDR3 region has the DNA TGTGCCAGCAGCCCCCCAGGGGACGGGGCCAACGTCCTGACTTTC. This codes for CASSPPGDGANVLTF. This chain uses TRBV4-2 with TRBJ2-6, with D possibly being TRBD1 (6 bases). Trimming pared 4 bases from V and 4 bases from J, leaving 11 bases between. Germline loops: CDR1 LGHNA, CDR2 YNFKEQ. The CDR3 runs 15 residues.

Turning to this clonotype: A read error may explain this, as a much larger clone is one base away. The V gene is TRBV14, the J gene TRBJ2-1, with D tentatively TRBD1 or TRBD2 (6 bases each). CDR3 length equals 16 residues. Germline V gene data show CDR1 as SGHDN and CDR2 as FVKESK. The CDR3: CVSSRARGRTYNEQFF. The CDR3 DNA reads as TGTGTCAGCAGCCGCGCCCGGGGGCGTACCTACAATGAGCAGTTCTTC.

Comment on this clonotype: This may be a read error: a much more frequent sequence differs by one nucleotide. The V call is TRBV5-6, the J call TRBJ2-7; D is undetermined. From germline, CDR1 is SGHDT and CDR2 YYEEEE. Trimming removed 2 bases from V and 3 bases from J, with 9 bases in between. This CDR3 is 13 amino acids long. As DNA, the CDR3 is TGTGCCAGCAGCTTAAACAAGGGCTACGAGCAGTACTTC. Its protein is CASSLNKGYEQYF.